This T cell receptor (beta chain) is drawn from a study of CD8 T cells in Susac syndrome. CD8+ and CD4+ T cells taken from blood had their TCR beta sequenced. TEMRA cells were FACS-enriched, while CD8+ and CD4+ T cells were negatively isolated. Germline V gene data show CDR1 as KGHSH and CDR2 as LQKENI. The CDR3 has 16 residues. V was trimmed by 2 bases and J by 4 bases, leaving 15 bases between them. RNA, at about 0.45 to 1 ug, was reverse transcribed with random hexamers. A multiplex approach, immunoSEQ multiplex PCR, amplified TCR beta CDR3 across 54 Vbeta and 13 Jbeta. A single record per CDR3 protein comes from TCRdb applying MiXCR to the immunoSEQ multiplex PCR reads. The table has tens of thousands of distinct CDR3 sequences, roughly nine tenths seen once.

The sequenced material came from CD8+ T cells from PBMCs. The origin of this receptor is a human donor with multiple sclerosis. The rearrangement links TRBV18 to TRBJ2-1; D remains ambiguous. CDR3 loop: CASSPGAIGGYNEQFF. DNA for the CDR3: TGTGCCAGCTCACCAGGAGCGATAGGCGGATACAATGAGCAGTTCTTC.